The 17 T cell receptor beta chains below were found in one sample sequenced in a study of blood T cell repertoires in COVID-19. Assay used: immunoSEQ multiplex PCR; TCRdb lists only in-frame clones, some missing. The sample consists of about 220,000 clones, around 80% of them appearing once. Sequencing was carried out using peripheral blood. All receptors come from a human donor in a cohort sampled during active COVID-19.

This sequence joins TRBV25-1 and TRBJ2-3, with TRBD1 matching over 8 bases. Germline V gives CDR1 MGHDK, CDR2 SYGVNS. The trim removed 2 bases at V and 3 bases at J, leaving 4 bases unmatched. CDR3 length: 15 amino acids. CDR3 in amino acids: CASSETGGLTDTQYF. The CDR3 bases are TGTGCCAGCAGTGAAACAGGGGGATTGACAGATACGCAGTATTTT.

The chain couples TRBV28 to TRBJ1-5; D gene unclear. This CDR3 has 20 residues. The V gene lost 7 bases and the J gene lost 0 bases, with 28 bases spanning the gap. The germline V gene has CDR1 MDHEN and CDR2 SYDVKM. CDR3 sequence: CASNVRNVEAAYYSNQPQHF. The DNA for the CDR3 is TGTGCCAGCAATGTAAGGAATGTGGAGGCAGCTTATTATAGCAATCAGCCCCAGCATTTT.

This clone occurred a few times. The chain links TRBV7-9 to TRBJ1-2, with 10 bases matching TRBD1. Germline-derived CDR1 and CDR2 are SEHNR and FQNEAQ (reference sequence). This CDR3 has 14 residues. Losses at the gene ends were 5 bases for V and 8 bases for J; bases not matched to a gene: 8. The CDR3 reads CASSGGGTGVGYTF. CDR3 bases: TGTGCCAGCAGCGGCGGCGGGACAGGGGTGGGCTACACCTTC.

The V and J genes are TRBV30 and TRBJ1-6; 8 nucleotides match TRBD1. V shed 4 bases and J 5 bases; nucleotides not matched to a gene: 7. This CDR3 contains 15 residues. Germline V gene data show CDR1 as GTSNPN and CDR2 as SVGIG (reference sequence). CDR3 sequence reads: CAWTEGQGNNSPLHF. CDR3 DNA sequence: TGTGCCTGGACCGAAGGACAGGGAAATAATTCACCCCTCCACTTT.

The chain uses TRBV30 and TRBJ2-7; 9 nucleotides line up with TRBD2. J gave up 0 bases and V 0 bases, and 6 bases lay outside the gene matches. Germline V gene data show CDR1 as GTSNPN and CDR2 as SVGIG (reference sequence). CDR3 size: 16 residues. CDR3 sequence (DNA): TGTGCCTGGAGTGTACACCAGCGGGGGGCCTCCTACGAGCAGTACTTC. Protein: CAWSVHQRGASYEQYF.

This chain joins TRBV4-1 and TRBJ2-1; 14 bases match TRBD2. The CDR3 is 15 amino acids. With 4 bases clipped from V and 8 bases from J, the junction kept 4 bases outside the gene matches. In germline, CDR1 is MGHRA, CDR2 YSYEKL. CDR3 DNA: TGCGCCAGCAGCCGACTAGCGGGAGGGCCTCATGAGCAGTTCTTC. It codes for CASSRLAGGPHEQFF.

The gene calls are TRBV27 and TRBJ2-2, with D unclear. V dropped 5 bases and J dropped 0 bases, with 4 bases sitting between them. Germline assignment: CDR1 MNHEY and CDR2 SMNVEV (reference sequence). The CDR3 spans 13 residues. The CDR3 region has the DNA TGTGCCAGCAGTCCGTCGAACACCGGGGAGCTGTTTTTT. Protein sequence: CASSPSNTGELFF.

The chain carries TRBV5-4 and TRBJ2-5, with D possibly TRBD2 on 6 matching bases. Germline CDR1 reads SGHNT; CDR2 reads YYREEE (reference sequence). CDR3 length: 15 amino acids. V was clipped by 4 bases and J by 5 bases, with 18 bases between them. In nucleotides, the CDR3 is TGTGCCAGCAGCACGGGGGTGGGGGGAGAGGAGACCCAGTACTTC. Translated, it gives CASSTGVGGEETQYF.

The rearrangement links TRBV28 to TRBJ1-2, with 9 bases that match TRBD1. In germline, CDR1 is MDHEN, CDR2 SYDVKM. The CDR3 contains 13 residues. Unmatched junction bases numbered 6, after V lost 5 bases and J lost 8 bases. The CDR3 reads CASSVQGAVGYTF. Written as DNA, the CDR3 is TGTGCCAGCAGTGTACAGGGGGCTGTGGGCTACACCTTC.

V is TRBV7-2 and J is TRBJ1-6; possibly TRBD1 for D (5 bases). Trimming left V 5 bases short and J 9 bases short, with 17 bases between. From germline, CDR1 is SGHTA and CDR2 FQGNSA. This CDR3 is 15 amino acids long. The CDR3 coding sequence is TGTGCCAGCAGCGATATCGGGGGAAGAGGTTCACCCCTCCACTTT. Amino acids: CASSDIGGRGSPLHF.

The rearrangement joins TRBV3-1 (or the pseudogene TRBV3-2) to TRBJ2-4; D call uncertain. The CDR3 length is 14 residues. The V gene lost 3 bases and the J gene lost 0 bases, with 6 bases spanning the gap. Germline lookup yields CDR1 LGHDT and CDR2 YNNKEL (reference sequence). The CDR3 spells CASSQRLAKNIQYF. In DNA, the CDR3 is TGTGCCAGCAGCCAGCGACTAGCCAAAAACATTCAGTACTTC.

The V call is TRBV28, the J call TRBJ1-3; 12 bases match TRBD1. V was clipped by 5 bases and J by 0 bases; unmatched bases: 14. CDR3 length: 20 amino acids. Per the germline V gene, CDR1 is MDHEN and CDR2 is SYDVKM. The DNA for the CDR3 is TGTGCCAGCAGTCCCACCCCCGGGACAGGGGGCAATAGCTCTGGAAACACCATATATTTT. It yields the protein CASSPTPGTGGNSSGNTIYF.

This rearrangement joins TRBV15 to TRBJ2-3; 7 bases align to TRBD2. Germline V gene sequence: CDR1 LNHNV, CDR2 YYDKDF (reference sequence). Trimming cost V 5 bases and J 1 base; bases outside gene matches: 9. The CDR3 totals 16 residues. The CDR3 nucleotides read TGTGCCACCAGCCCCCTGGGGGGAGGGGGCACAGATACGCAGTATTTT. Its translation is CATSPLGGGGTDTQYF.

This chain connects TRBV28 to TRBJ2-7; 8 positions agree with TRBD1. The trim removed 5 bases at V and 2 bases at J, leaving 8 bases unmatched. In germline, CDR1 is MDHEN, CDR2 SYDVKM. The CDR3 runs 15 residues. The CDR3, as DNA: TGTGCCAGCAGTCCCGAGGGGACAGGTACCTACGAGCAGTACTTC. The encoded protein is CASSPEGTGTYEQYF.

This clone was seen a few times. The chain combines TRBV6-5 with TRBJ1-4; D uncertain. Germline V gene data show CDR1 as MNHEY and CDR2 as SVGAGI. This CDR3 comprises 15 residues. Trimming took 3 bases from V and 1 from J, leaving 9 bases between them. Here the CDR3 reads CASSYTGRTNEKLFF. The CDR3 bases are TGTGCCAGCAGTTATACCGGGAGAACTAATGAAAAACTGTTTTTT.

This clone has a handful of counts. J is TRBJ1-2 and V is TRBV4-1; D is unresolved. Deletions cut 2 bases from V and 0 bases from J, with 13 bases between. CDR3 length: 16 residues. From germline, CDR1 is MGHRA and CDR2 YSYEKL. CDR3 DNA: TGCGCCAGCAGCCAAAGATTGGTGGACTCTAACTATGGCTACACCTTC. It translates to CASSQRLVDSNYGYTF.

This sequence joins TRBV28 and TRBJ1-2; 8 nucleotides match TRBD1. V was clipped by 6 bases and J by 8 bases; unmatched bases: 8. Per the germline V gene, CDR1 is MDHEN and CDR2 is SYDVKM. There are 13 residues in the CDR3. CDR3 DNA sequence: TGTGCCAGCAGCGAAGACAGGGGACGGGGCTACACCTTC. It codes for CASSEDRGRGYTF.